This T cell receptor (beta chain) came from a study of shared clonotypes between healthy human individuals. A remark on this clone: Its antigen remains unidentified.

Produced via immunoSEQ multiplex PCR; TCRdb's table is partial and in-frame only. The data contain 900,000 to 1,200,000 clones, 75% to 85% of them singletons. The length of the CDR3 is 16 residues. J was trimmed by 1 base and V by 5 bases; bases with no gene match: 8. CDR1 and CDR2 (germline): SGHTA, FQGTGA. General observations from the study: Of the naive CD4 clonotypes, about 5% were shared across several donors.

This TCR was recovered from a man aged 18 to 35 in good health. Some clones in this sample may be carry-over from other donors' samples. The chain combines TRBV7-3 with TRBJ2-3, with TRBD2 matching over 8 bases. The sample was memory CD4+ T cells from PBMCs. Subset in this sample: CD45RA-negative fraction. CDR3 amino acids: CASSRSPAGGTDTQYF. The CDR3 nucleotides are TGTGCCAGCAGCCGCAGCCCAGCGGGAGGCACAGATACGCAGTATTTT.